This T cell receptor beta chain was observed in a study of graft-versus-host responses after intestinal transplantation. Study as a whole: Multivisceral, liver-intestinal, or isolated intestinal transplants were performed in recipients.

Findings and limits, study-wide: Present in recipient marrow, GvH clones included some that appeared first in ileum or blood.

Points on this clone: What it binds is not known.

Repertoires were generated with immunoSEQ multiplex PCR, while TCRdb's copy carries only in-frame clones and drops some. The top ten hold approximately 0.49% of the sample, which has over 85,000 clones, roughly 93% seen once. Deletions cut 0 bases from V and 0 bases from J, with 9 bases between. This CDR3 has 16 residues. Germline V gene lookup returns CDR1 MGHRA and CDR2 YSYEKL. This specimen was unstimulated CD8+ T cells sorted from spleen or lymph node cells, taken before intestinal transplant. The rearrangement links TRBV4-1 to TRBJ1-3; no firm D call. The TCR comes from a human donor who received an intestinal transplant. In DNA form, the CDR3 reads TGCGCCAGCAGCCAAGAGGGCACCGGCTCTGGAAACACCATATATTTT. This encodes CASSQEGTGSGNTIYF.